The 17 T cell receptor beta chains in this list originate from one sample, sequenced in a study of a mutant IDH1 vaccine in newly diagnosed glioma. These receptors have no known antigen. The time point denotes: week 47, end of study. A 20-mer mutant IDH1 peptide at 300 ug was injected subcutaneously with topical imiquimod. This table comes from immunoSEQ multiplex PCR, and its TCRdb copy is limited to in-frame clones, with some not included. The table has around 30,000 clones, approximately 84% seen once. Source: PBMCs, taken from a glioma patient whose treatment included an IDH1 peptide vaccine. The receptors derive from a young man with glioma.

The chain joins TRBV27 to TRBJ1-1, with unresolved D. Trimming pared 3 bases from V and 0 bases from J, leaving 17 bases between. CDR1 MNHEY and CDR2 SMNVEV come from the germline V gene (reference sequence). This CDR3 has 17 residues. CDR3 in DNA: TGTGCCAGCAGTTTCGGTACCCATCTTGAAATGAACACTGAAGCTTTCTTT. This encodes CASSFGTHLEMNTEAFF.

The V gene is TRBV5-1, the J gene TRBJ1-6; D ambiguous. The V end lost 1 base, the J end lost 7 bases, and 9 bases lay between the germline ends. The length of the CDR3 is 14 residues. Per the germline V gene, CDR1 is SGHRS and CDR2 is YFSETQ. The DNA of the CDR3 is TGCGCCAGCAGCTTGAGGGCGGAGAATTCACCCCTCCACTTT. As protein: CASSLRAENSPLHF.

The V gene is TRBV19, the J gene TRBJ2-1; D may correspond to TRBD1 or TRBD2 (5 bases each). The germline V gene has CDR1 LNHDA and CDR2 SQIVND (reference sequence). V was pared by 4 bases and J by 5 bases, with 9 bases between. The CDR3 sequence is 13 residues long. DNA of the CDR3: TGTGCCAGTAGTAGGGGACGGAACAATGAGCAGTTCTTC. Protein sequence: CASSRGRNNEQFF. Based on the CDR3 plus reference TRBV19 and TRBJ2-1, the full variable domain is DGGITQSPKYLFRKEGQNVTLSCEQNLNHDAMYWYRQDPGQGLRLIYYSQIVNDFQKGDIAEGYSVSREKKESFPLTVTSAQKNPTAFYLCASSRGRNNEQFFGPGTRLTVL.

V is TRBV13 and J is TRBJ1-3; no definite D call. CDR1 is PRHDT, CDR2 FYEKMQ, per germline (reference sequence). The germline V and J ends were trimmed by 2 bases and 2 bases, with 7 bases remaining between them. The CDR3 spans 14 residues. The CDR3 loop reads CASSLKDPGNTIYF. CDR3 bases: TGTGCCAGCAGCTTAAAGGATCCTGGAAACACCATATATTTT.

This chain links TRBV6-6 with TRBJ2-7; 12 bases match TRBD1. Germline CDR1 reads MNHNY; CDR2 reads SVGAGI (reference sequence). The CDR3 length is 15 residues. The junction had 5 bases not matched to a gene; V was cut back by 2 bases and J by 6 bases. In DNA, the CDR3 is TGTGCCAGCAGTTACGGGGGGACAGGGGGCCCCGAGCAGTACTTC. Residues: CASSYGGTGGPEQYF.

The chain employs TRBV4-3 and TRBJ2-7, with 7 bases fitting TRBD2. Germline assignment: CDR1 LGHNA and CDR2 YSLEER. CDR3 length: 14 residues. The V segment lost 1 base and the J segment 2 bases; nucleotides outside the gene matches: 2. DNA of the CDR3: TGCGCCAGCAGCCAAGGGGGGGGTCCCTACGAGCAGTACTTC. This gives the protein CASSQGGGPYEQYF.

This chain uses TRBV6-5 with TRBJ1-6; 7 bases fit TRBD1. Germline V lookup: CDR1 MNHEY, CDR2 SVGAGI. The CDR3 has 13 amino acids. V lost 8 bases and J lost 5; bases outside the gene matches: 3. CDR3 in amino acids: CASGDSDNSPLHF. The CDR3 bases are TGTGCCAGCGGGGACAGTGATAATTCACCCCTCCACTTT.

CDR3: CASRALAGVGNEQFF. In DNA, the CDR3 is TGTGCCAGCAGAGCCTTAGCGGGAGTAGGGAATGAGCAGTTCTTC. The chain is built from TRBV2 and TRBJ2-1; 9 nucleotides line up with TRBD2. Germline CDR1 is SNHLY and CDR2 is FYNNEI. The CDR3 length is 15 residues. The trim removed 6 bases at V and 7 bases at J, leaving 10 bases unmatched.

The chain combines TRBV10-1 with TRBJ1-1; D is possibly TRBD1 (6 bases). From germline, CDR1 is WNHNN and CDR2 SYGVQD (reference sequence). Trimming removed 6 bases from V and 1 base from J, with 18 bases in between. The CDR3 is 16 amino acids. The CDR3 loop is CASRLGGLGTNTEAFF. The CDR3 coding sequence is TGCGCCAGCAGATTAGGGGGGCTCGGAACGAACACTGAAGCTTTCTTT.

The chain has TRBV7-2 and TRBJ2-2; 7 nucleotides line up with TRBD1. The germline CDR1 and CDR2 sequences are SGHTA and FQGNSA. J gave up 0 bases and V 5 bases, and 9 bases lay outside the gene matches. The CDR3 extends over 17 amino acids. Here the CDR3 reads CASSPGQLFANTGELFF. CDR3 DNA sequence: TGTGCCAGCAGCCCGGGACAGTTGTTCGCGAACACCGGGGAGCTGTTTTTT.

This clone was detected only a few times. The genes are TRBV10-3 and TRBJ1-5; 10 bases align to TRBD1. The V gene end was trimmed by 6 bases and the J gene end by 5 bases; junction bases not matched to a gene: 4. Germline V gene lookup returns CDR1 ENHRY and CDR2 SYGVKD. The CDR3 covers 14 residues. The CDR3 protein is CAISSDRGYQPQHF. The CDR3, as DNA: TGTGCCATCAGCTCGGACAGGGGGTATCAGCCCCAGCATTTT.

In nucleotides, the CDR3 is TGTGCCAGCAGACCAAGCGGGATGGTGGGTGAAAAACTGTTTTTT. Its protein is CASRPSGMVGEKLFF. The J gene is TRBJ1-4, the V gene TRBV27; no clear D. V was cut by 6 bases and J by 7 bases, with 18 bases left in between. Germline CDR1 is MNHEY and CDR2 is SMNVEV (reference sequence). The CDR3 has 15 amino acids.

This chain links TRBV7-2 with TRBJ2-7; TRBD2 matches 8 bases. In germline, CDR1 is SGHTA, CDR2 FQGNSA. Trimming at V came to 3 bases and at J to 2 bases, leaving 6 bases not matched to a gene. The CDR3 is made up of 15 amino acids. The CDR3 is CASSFPTSGTYEQYF. CDR3 DNA: TGTGCCAGCAGCTTCCCCACTAGCGGAACCTACGAGCAGTACTTC.

The CDR3 nucleotides read TGTGCCAGTTCTCCCCCTGCGGGGGGGTCCTACGAGCAGTACTTC. The encoded protein is CASSPPAGGSYEQYF. The V and J genes are TRBV19 and TRBJ2-7; 9 nucleotides match TRBD2. CDR1 LNHDA and CDR2 SQIVND come from the germline V gene (reference sequence). This CDR3 is built from 15 residues. Trimming took 8 bases from V and 1 from J; bases not matched to a gene: 9.

A single count supports this clone. This chain joins TRBV6-5 and TRBJ1-2; no reliable D call. V shed 4 bases and J shed 4 bases, with 10 bases lying between them. This CDR3 is 13 amino acids long. Germline CDR1 is MNHEY and CDR2 is SVGAGI. CDR3 DNA sequence: TGTGCCAGCAGTTTCGGCAGTTCCTATGGCTACACCTTC. This codes for CASSFGSSYGYTF.

This clone was counted once. The V and J genes are TRBV27 and TRBJ2-7; 9 nucleotides match TRBD1. Germline lookup yields CDR1 MNHEY and CDR2 SMNVEV (reference sequence). This CDR3 has 15 amino acids. V was pared by 6 bases and J by 5 bases, with 11 bases of the junction left unmatched. CDR3 sequence reads: CASRYYGTGNHEQYF. CDR3 in DNA: TGTGCCAGCAGATACTACGGGACAGGGAACCACGAGCAGTACTTC.

The rearrangement joins TRBV30 to TRBJ1-5; D may be TRBD1 (6 bases). The CDR3 totals 14 residues. Germline V CDR1 and CDR2: GTSNPN, SVGIG (reference sequence). V lost 0 bases, J lost 6 bases, and 12 bases lay in between. CDR3: CAWSVGAGVQPQHF. The CDR3, as DNA: TGTGCCTGGAGTGTAGGTGCAGGGGTTCAGCCCCAGCATTTT.